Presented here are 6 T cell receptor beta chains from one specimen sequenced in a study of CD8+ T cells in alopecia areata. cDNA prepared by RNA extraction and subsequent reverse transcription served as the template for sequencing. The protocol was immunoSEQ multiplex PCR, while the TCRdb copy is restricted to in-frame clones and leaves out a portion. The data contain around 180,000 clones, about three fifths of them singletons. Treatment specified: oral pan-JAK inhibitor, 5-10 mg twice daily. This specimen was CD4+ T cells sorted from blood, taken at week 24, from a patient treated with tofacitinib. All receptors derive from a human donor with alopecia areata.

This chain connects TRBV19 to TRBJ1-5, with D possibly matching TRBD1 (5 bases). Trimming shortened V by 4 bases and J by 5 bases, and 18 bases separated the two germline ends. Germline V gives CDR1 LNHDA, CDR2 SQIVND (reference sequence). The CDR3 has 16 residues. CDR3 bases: TGTGCCAGTAGTAAGGCGGATACAGGCCCCCATCAGCCCCAGCATTTT. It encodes CASSKADTGPHQPQHF.

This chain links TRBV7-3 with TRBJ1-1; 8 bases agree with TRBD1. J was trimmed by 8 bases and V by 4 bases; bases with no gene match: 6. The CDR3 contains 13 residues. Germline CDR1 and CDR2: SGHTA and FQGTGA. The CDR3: CASSSQGAVEAFF. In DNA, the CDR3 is TGTGCCAGCAGCTCCCAGGGGGCCGTGGAAGCTTTCTTT.

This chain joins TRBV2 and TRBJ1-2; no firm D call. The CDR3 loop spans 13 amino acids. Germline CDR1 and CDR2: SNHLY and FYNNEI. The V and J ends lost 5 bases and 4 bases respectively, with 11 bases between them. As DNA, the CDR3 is TGTGCCAGCAGTTTGGACTCCACCTATGGCTACACCTTC. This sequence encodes CASSLDSTYGYTF.

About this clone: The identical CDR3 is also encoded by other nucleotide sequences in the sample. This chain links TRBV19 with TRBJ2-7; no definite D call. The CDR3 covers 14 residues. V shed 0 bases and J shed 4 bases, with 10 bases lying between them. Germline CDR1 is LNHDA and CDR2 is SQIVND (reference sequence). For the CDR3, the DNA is TGTGCCAGTAGTATAGATCCCACATCGTACGAGCAGTACTTC. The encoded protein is CASSIDPTSYEQYF.

The CDR3 loop reads CAWSVTGGSGYTF. CDR3 nucleotides: TGTGCCTGGAGTGTAACCGGGGGGAGTGGCTACACCTTC. The chain employs TRBV30 and TRBJ1-2; possibly TRBD1 for D (5 bases). Trimming took off 0 bases at V and 7 bases at J, with 12 bases between the two ends. This CDR3 is 13 amino acids long. Germline V gene sequence: CDR1 GTSNPN, CDR2 SVGIG (reference sequence).

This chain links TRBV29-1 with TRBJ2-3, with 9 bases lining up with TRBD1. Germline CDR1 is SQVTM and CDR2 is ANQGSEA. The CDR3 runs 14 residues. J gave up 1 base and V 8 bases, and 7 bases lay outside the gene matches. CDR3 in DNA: TGCAGCACCCGACAGGGGGTTCGCACAGATACGCAGTATTTT. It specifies CSTRQGVRTDTQYF.